Listed here are 13 T cell receptor beta chains from one sample, sequenced in a study of blood T cell repertoires in COVID-19. Sequenced by immunoSEQ multiplex PCR; TCRdb stores in-frame clones only, minus some. The table shows tens of thousands of clones, with approximately 80% occurring only once. Sample: peripheral blood. The receptors shown here come from a man older than 75 with active or convalescent COVID-19.

The chain joins TRBV24-1 to TRBJ1-5; 8 bases fit TRBD1. From germline, CDR1 is KGHDR and CDR2 SFDVKD. The CDR3 totals 16 residues. The trim removed 4 bases at V and 4 bases at J, leaving 8 bases unmatched. Here the CDR3 DNA reads TGTGCCACCAGTGACAGATTCGACAGGGGTAATCAGCCCCAGCATTTT. It translates to CATSDRFDRGNQPQHF.

The genes are TRBV3-1 (or the pseudogene TRBV3-2) and TRBJ2-5, with 7 bases fitting TRBD2. V gave up 4 bases and J gave up 5 bases; unmatched junction bases: 4. Germline V gene lookup returns CDR1 LGHDT and CDR2 YNNKEL (reference sequence). This CDR3 has 13 amino acids. This CDR3 is CASSRTGGETQYF. DNA of the CDR3: TGTGCCAGCAGCCGCACCGGGGGGGAGACCCAGTACTTC.

The chain uses TRBV18 and TRBJ2-7, with 9 bases that match TRBD2. V dropped 6 bases and J dropped 3; count of bases not matched to a gene: 9. This CDR3 has 15 amino acids. From germline, CDR1 is KGHSH and CDR2 LQKENI. CDR3 loop: CASSISGSGDYEQYF. For the CDR3, the DNA is TGTGCCAGCTCGATTAGCGGGAGTGGTGACTACGAGCAGTACTTC.

This chain links TRBV2 with TRBJ2-7; 8 bases map to TRBD2. The trim removed 1 base at V and 2 bases at J, leaving 7 bases unmatched. CDR3 length: 16 residues. Germline-derived CDR1 and CDR2 are SNHLY and FYNNEI. The CDR3 bases are TGTGCCAGCAGTGAAGGGGTAGCGGGGATAACCTACGAGCAGTACTTC. Protein product: CASSEGVAGITYEQYF.

This clone was picked up a small number of times. The chain carries TRBV10-3 and TRBJ2-6; D is perhaps TRBD2 (5 bases). V lost 11 bases, J lost 2 bases, and 10 bases lay in between. CDR3 length: 13 amino acids. Germline CDR1 is ENHRY and CDR2 is SYGVKD. CDR3 nucleotide sequence: TGTGCCGTAAAGGAGGCTGGGGCCAACGTCCTGACTTTC. Translating gives CAVKEAGANVLTF.

The chain is built from TRBV7-9 and TRBJ1-1; possible D gene TRBD1, 6 bases. V was pared by 2 bases and J by 3 bases, with 16 bases between. CDR1 and CDR2 (germline): SEHNR, FQNEAQ (reference sequence). This CDR3 comprises 16 residues. CDR3: CASSLNLGAGDTEAFF. The CDR3 bases are TGTGCCAGCAGCTTAAATCTGGGGGCAGGGGACACTGAAGCTTTCTTT.

This clone is a singleton in its sample. The rearrangement uses TRBV15 and TRBJ2-7; tentative D call: TRBD2 (6 bases). The CDR3 sequence is 18 residues long. Germline V gene lookup returns CDR1 LNHNV and CDR2 YYDKDF (reference sequence). V was cut by 1 base and J by 0 bases, with 19 bases left in between. The CDR3 bases are TGTGCCACCAGCAGAGCTCCTAAAGTAGCGGACACCTCCTACGAGCAGTACTTC. The encoded protein is CATSRAPKVADTSYEQYF.

The chain links TRBV19 to TRBJ2-3; TRBD1 is a possible D gene (5 bases). Germline V gene data show CDR1 as LNHDA and CDR2 as SQIVND (reference sequence). CDR3 size: 14 residues. Trimming took off 4 bases at V and 0 bases at J, with 8 bases between the two ends. CDR3 sequence reads: CASSTGFSTDTQYF. CDR3 DNA sequence: TGTGCCAGTAGTACAGGGTTCAGCACAGATACGCAGTATTTT.

This sequence joins TRBV5-1 and TRBJ1-2; maybe TRBD1 (5 bases). This CDR3 is 13 amino acids long. Trimming shortened V by 2 bases and J by 5 bases, and 10 bases separated the two germline ends. CDR1 and CDR2 (germline): SGHRS, YFSETQ. CDR3 amino acids: CASSFTGEYGYTF. In nucleotides, the CDR3 is TGCGCCAGCAGCTTCACGGGGGAGTATGGCTACACCTTC.

The chain links TRBV3-1 (or the pseudogene TRBV3-2) to TRBJ2-7, with a weak D call TRBD2 (6 bases). The CDR3 runs 14 residues. V was cut by 1 base and J by 12 bases, with 19 bases left in between. Germline V gene lookup returns CDR1 LGHDT and CDR2 YNNKEL (reference sequence). CDR3 DNA sequence: TGTGCCAGCAGCCAAGTTATAACCCTAGAGGAGGGGTACTTC. Translating gives CASSQVITLEEGYF.

This clone was counted a few times. The CDR3 loop is CASSREQGNTEAFF. DNA of the CDR3: TGCGCCAGCAGCCGGGAACAGGGAAACACTGAAGCTTTCTTT. This chain connects TRBV5-1 to TRBJ1-1; TRBD1 might be the D (6 bases). The CDR3 is 14 amino acids. The V end lost 4 bases, the J end lost 2 bases, and 12 bases lay between the germline ends. Looked up from germline, CDR1 is SGHRS and CDR2 is YFSETQ. Based on the CDR3 plus reference TRBV5-1 and TRBJ1-1, the full variable domain is KAGVTQTPRYLIKTRGQQVTLSCSPISGHRSVSWYQQTPGQGLQFLFEYFSETQRNKGNFPGRFSGRQFSNSRSEMNVSTLELGDSALYLCASSREQGNTEAFFGQGTRLTVV.

In this sample, this clone turned up once. The chain joins TRBV28 to TRBJ2-1, with D tentatively TRBD1 (5 bases). V was clipped by 5 bases and J by 0 bases, with 11 bases between them. The CDR3 length is 15 residues. Germline CDR1 and CDR2: MDHEN and SYDVKM. In DNA form, the CDR3 reads TGTGCCAGCAGTCCGGACACCAGCTCCTACAATGAGCAGTTCTTC. Amino acid sequence: CASSPDTSSYNEQFF.

The chain couples TRBV6-6 to TRBJ2-1; TRBD2 matches at 13 bases. There are 16 residues in the CDR3. CDR1 is MNHNY and CDR2 is SVGAGI in the germline V gene (reference sequence). After removal of 6 bases from V and 5 bases from J, the junction contained 7 bases not matched to a gene. CDR3 residues: CASRARLAGGNNEQFF. DNA of the CDR3: TGTGCCAGCAGAGCCCGACTAGCGGGAGGAAACAATGAGCAGTTCTTC.